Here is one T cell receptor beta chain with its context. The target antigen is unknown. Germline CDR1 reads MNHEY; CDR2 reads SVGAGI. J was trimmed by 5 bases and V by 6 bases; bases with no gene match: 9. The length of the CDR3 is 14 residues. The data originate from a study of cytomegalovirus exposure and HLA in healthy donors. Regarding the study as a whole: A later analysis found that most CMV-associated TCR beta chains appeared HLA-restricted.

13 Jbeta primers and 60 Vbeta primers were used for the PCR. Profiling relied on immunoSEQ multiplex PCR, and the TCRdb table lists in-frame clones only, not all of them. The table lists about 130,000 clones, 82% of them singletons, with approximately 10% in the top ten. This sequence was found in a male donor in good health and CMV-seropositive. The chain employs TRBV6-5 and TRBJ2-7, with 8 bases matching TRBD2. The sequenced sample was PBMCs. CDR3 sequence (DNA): TGTGCCAGCAGCCGACTAGCGACAAGGGACGAGCAGTACTTC. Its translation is CASSRLATRDEQYF.